This T cell receptor (beta chain) was retrieved from a study of T-cell memory formation after mild COVID-19. Study outcomes and limitations: Clones that shrank (day 15 to 85) were balanced CD4/CD8, whereas later expanders leaned CD4+. Of the contracting clones, CD4+ ones lay mainly in CM and EM, and CD8+ ones in EMRA.

Regarding this clonotype: The antigen is undetermined.

TCRdb re-analysed the 5' RACE reads in MiXCR, keeping a single row per CDR3 protein. The sample lists approximately 300,000 distinct CDR3 sequences; more than 15% were seen once. After removal of 5 bases from V and 1 base from J, the junction contained 1 base not matched to a gene. The CDR3 spans 13 residues. Per the germline V gene, CDR1 is DFQATT and CDR2 is SNEGSKA (reference sequence). Material: PBMCs or a T cell subset sorted from them (not recorded which). This TCR came from a young man who had mild COVID-19 (a few samples of this study predate the infection). Cell type and time point are not known. The chain is built from TRBV20-1 and TRBJ2-7; 11 nucleotides line up with TRBD1. The CDR3 region has the DNA TGCAGTGCTTGGGACAGGGGGTCCTACGAGCAGTACTTC. Its protein is CSAWDRGSYEQYF.